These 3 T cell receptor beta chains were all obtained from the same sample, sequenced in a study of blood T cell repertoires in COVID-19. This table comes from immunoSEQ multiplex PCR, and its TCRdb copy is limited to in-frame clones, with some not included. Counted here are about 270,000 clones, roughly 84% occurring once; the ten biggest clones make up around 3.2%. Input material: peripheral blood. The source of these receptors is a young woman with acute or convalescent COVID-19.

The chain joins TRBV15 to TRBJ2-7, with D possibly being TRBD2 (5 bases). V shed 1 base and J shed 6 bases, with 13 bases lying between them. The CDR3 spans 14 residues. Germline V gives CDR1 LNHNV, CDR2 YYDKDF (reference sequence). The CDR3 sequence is CATSRVEDSGEQYF. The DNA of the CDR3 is TGTGCCACCAGCAGAGTCGAGGACTCCGGCGAGCAGTACTTC.

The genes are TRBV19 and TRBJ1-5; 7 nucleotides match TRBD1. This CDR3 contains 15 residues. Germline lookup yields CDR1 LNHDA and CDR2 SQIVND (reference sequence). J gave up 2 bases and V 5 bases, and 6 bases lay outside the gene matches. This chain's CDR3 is CASSGAGGGNQPQHF. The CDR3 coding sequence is TGTGCCAGTAGTGGGGCAGGGGGAGGCAATCAGCCCCAGCATTTT.

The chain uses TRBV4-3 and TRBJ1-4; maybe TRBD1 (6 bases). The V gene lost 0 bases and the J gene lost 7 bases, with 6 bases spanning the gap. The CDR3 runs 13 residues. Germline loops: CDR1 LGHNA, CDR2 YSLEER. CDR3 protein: CASSQEGAEKLFF. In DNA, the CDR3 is TGCGCCAGCAGCCAAGAGGGGGCTGAAAAACTGTTTTTT.